This TCR beta chain was sequenced in a study of blood T cell repertoires in COVID-19. The CDR3 covers 13 residues. Trimming removed 2 bases at V and 4 bases at J, with 8 bases between. Germline loops: CDR1 MNHEY, CDR2 SVGAGI. In this sample, this clone turned up once. Profiled with immunoSEQ multiplex PCR; TCRdb holds only in-frame clones, not every one. This sample has about 170,000 clones, with less than 85% found just once. Cohorts were based on clinical histories the participants reported. The TCR sequence derives from a woman aged 45-65 years who had recovered from COVID-19. This chain uses TRBV6-5 with TRBJ2-5; D perhaps matches TRBD2 (6 bases). Sequenced: PBMCs or T cells enriched from blood (not recorded which). In DNA, the CDR3 is TGTGCCAGCAGTTACGTCGGGGGAGAGACCCAGTACTTC. It codes for CASSYVGGETQYF.